This T cell receptor (beta chain) was identified during a study of blood T cell repertoires in COVID-19 (dated by TCRdb to the early 2020s). About the investigation overall: The collaborator samples originated in the United States, Italy and Spain and spanned the acute and convalescent phases of COVID-19. Deeply sampled blood TCRbeta repertoires from subjects exposed to, actively infected with, or recovered from COVID-19 were included in the dataset. The prospective study material was composed of cDNA or gDNA derived from T cells, B-cell-depleted T cells, or PBMCs. Where available, HLA class I and class II types were obtained from metadata supplied by the sample provider rather than from assay-based typing. Samples came from the ongoing ImmuneRACE study (first 160 participants) plus 1,254 subjects from 6 global collaborators. Nearly every sample came with metadata listing a de-identified subject ID, COVID-19 status, age in years and sex. The repertoires were released in a freely available public database meant as a resource for research on the immune response to SARS-CoV-2. The investigation overall reported the following: Clinical and demographic metadata were provided uncurated, with the amount varying by source and participant.

The immunoSEQ Assay, a bias-controlled multiplex PCR, was used to amplify TCRbeta CDR3 regions from genomic DNA. Per the authors' processing: Nucleated cell counts per sample were estimated from amplification of reference gene primers within the assay. To quantify the absolute abundance of each unique TCRbeta CDR3 rearrangement, sequence reads were collapsed and filtered. For each sample, productive Simpson clonality was calculated as the square root of Simpson's diversity index across productive rearrangements. Drawn from immuneACCESS, this table holds only the in-frame rearrangements with V and J called that TCRdb kept. Clones are partly lost; checked studies trace under half to an unresolved V gene and leave the rest unexplained. V and J calls and clone size are as listed in that table; D and trimming were resolved from the DNA. This sample holds 55,000 to 65,000 clones; 75% to 90% were observed only once. The ten biggest clones cover roughly a tenth of the sample.

Reading the germline V gene gives CDR1 MGHDK and CDR2 SYGVNS. V ends up 7 bases short and J 7 bases short, with an unmatched junction base count of 11. The CDR3, cysteine through phenylalanine, is 14 amino acids long. The entry retains the CDR3 DNA only, 42 bases that are in frame from base 1. In Seattle, one collaborating source enrolled patients while the infection was active and tracked those patients longitudinally over the course of disease. The collaborating institutions used their own protocols to collect whole blood in K2EDTA tubes. For TCRbeta analysis, collaborators shipped samples as frozen whole blood, isolated PBMCs, or DNA extracted from either of those sample types. A few counts support this clone. Its antigen has not been determined. Qualities for individual bases were not recorded, and no much larger clone is one base off.

The receptor's source is a young man with COVID-19, enrolled during active disease. This sequence uses TRBV25-1 and TRBJ2-7, with 9 bases matching TRBD2. Material: peripheral blood. The CDR3 sequence is CASIGGSGSQEQYF. The DNA sequence follows: TGTGCCAGCATCGGAGGTAGCGGGAGTCAAGAGCAGTACTTC.